These 26 T cell receptor beta chains were sequenced from one sample in a study of OX40 agonist ivuxolimab in advanced cancers. Libraries were prepared by immunoSEQ multiplex PCR; TCRdb keeps only in-frame clonotypes and omits some of them. The profile shows approximately 50,000 clones, more than 85% of them singletons. The sequenced sample was CD4+ or CD8+ T cells sorted from blood, obtained in a trial of the OX40 agonist ivuxolimab. Receptor source: an adult with an advanced solid tumor such as melanoma, head and neck, liver or kidney cancer.

For this clone: The same CDR3 can be traced to other DNA sequences in this sample. The chain has TRBV28 and TRBJ2-7, with D hard to call. Looked up from germline, CDR1 is MDHEN and CDR2 is SYDVKM. The CDR3 has 11 amino acids. Trimming pared 3 bases from V and 5 bases from J, leaving 5 bases between. CDR3 protein: CASSFADEQYF. The CDR3 DNA follows: TGTGCCAGCAGTTTTGCCGACGAGCAGTACTTC. The whole variable domain, remainder taken from reference TRBV28 and TRBJ2-7, is DVKVTQSSRYLVKRTGEKVFLECVQDMDHENMFWYRQDPGLGLRLIYFSYDVKMKEKGDIPEGYSVSREKKERFSLILESASTNQTSMYLCASSFADEQYFGPGTRLTVT.

The V call is TRBV4-3, the J call TRBJ1-1; no reliable D call. The ends were cut back, 4 bases at V and 0 bases at J, with 6 bases in the middle. Germline V gene lookup returns CDR1 LGHNA and CDR2 YSLEER. This CDR3 comprises 13 residues. CDR3 coding DNA: TGCGCCAGCAGCCTGACATTGAACACTGAAGCTTTCTTT. This codes for CASSLTLNTEAFF.

The V and J genes are TRBV27 and TRBJ2-3; D not resolved. The CDR3 extends over 13 amino acids. Germline V gene lookup returns CDR1 MNHEY and CDR2 SMNVEV (reference sequence). Trimming cost V 4 bases and J 0 bases, with 5 bases left between them. The CDR3 protein is CASSWGSTDTQYF. In DNA form, the CDR3 reads TGTGCCAGCAGTTGGGGTAGCACAGATACGCAGTATTTT.

The chain links TRBV28 to TRBJ1-4, with 7 positions matching TRBD1. The ends lost 7 bases at V and 3 bases at J; junction bases unmatched: 5. The CDR3 loop spans 14 amino acids. The germline gives CDR1 MDHEN, CDR2 SYDVKM. Here the CDR3 DNA reads TGTGCCAGCATCACAGGGGCAGCTAATGAAAAACTGTTTTTT. As protein: CASITGAANEKLFF.

This clone was found a few times. V and J are TRBV4-2 and TRBJ2-2; 11 bases line up with TRBD2. The trim removed 0 bases at V and 12 bases at J, leaving 9 bases unmatched. Germline CDR1 is LGHNA and CDR2 is YNFKEQ. The CDR3 spans 16 residues. The CDR3 region is CASSQDVSGGGLKLFF. The CDR3 DNA reads TGTGCCAGCAGCCAAGATGTTAGCGGGGGGGGGCTGAAGCTGTTTTTT.

A single count supports this clone. The rearrangement joins TRBV7-9 to TRBJ1-4; D remains unclear. The V end was cut by 3 bases, the J end by 2 bases, with 4 bases between. The CDR3 totals 13 residues. CDR1 and CDR2 (germline): SEHNR, FQNEAQ (reference sequence). CDR3: CASSLGTNEKLFF. For the CDR3, the DNA is TGTGCCAGCAGCTTGGGGACTAATGAAAAACTGTTTTTT.

The V call is TRBV28, the J call TRBJ2-5, with TRBD2 as a possible D gene (6 bases). With 7 bases removed from V and 4 bases from J, the gap between germline ends came to 31 bases. The germline gives CDR1 MDHEN, CDR2 SYDVKM. The CDR3 loop spans 19 amino acids. The DNA for the CDR3 is TGTGCCAGCACCCTCAGCCGGAAGATGTTGGAGGGCCTCCCAGAGACCCAGTACTTC. Translating it yields CASTLSRKMLEGLPETQYF.

The V call is TRBV7-9, the J call TRBJ2-7; D is unresolved. The CDR3 is made up of 12 amino acids. Trimming stripped 8 bases from V and 5 bases from J, with 13 bases between. Germline lookup yields CDR1 SEHNR and CDR2 FQNEAQ (reference sequence). The CDR3 DNA follows: TGTGCCAGCTATGGGCAAGGGAACGAGCAGTACTTC. This codes for CASYGQGNEQYF.

The chain employs TRBV28 and TRBJ1-1; tentatively, D is TRBD1 (5 bases). This CDR3 has 11 amino acids. Trimming pared 10 bases from V and 8 bases from J, leaving 14 bases between. CDR1 is MDHEN and CDR2 is SYDVKM in the germline V gene. In nucleotides, the CDR3 is TGTGCCACCGCCCGGGGGGGGGAAGCTTTCTTT. This gives the protein CATARGGEAFF.

J is TRBJ2-7 and V is TRBV9; tentative D call: TRBD1 (5 bases). This CDR3 has 14 residues. In germline, CDR1 is SGDLS, CDR2 YYNGEE. Trimming shortened V by 3 bases and J by 2 bases, and 12 bases separated the two germline ends. The CDR3 protein is CASSAAGNPYEQYF. The CDR3, as DNA: TGTGCCAGCAGCGCCGCAGGGAACCCCTACGAGCAGTACTTC.

The CDR3 region is CASSFGPDTFPDTQYF. The CDR3, as DNA: TGTGCCAGCAGCTTCGGTCCGGACACTTTCCCAGATACGCAGTATTTT. V usage is TRBV11-2 and J usage is TRBJ2-3, with D possibly being TRBD1 (5 bases). This CDR3 has 16 amino acids. Germline CDR1 and CDR2: SGHAT and FQNNGV. The ends were cut back, 3 bases at V and 4 bases at J, with 17 bases in the middle. Variable domain in full (rest from reference TRBV11-2 and TRBJ2-3): EAGVAQSPRYKIIEKRQSVAFWCNPISGHATLYWYQQILGQGPKLLIQFQNNGVVDDSQLPKDRFSAERLKGVDSTLKIQPAKLEDSAVYLCASSFGPDTFPDTQYFGPGTRLTVL.

The chain has TRBV5-6 and TRBJ2-7; D might be TRBD1 (5 bases). Between the trimmed V and J ends, which lost 2 bases and 0 bases, there was a span of 12 bases. There are 15 residues in the CDR3. CDR1 SGHDT and CDR2 YYEEEE come from the germline V gene. DNA for the CDR3: TGTGCCAGCAGCTTACCCCGACAGTTCTCCTACGAGCAGTACTTC. Translating it yields CASSLPRQFSYEQYF.

Here the CDR3 reads CASSPTSGGANTGELFF. CDR3 bases: TGCGCCAGCAGCCCTACCTCAGGGGGAGCGAACACCGGGGAGCTGTTTTTT. This rearrangement joins TRBV4-3 to TRBJ2-2; 7 bases are a match to TRBD1. There are 17 residues in the CDR3. Trimming took 4 bases from V and 0 from J; bases not matched to a gene: 8. The germline gives CDR1 LGHNA, CDR2 YSLEER.

CDR3 nucleotides: TGTGCCAGCAGCTTAGCTAGCGCGAGTGAGCAGTTCTTC. Its protein is CASSLASASEQFF. J is TRBJ2-1 and V is TRBV7-8; D perhaps matches TRBD2 (5 bases). The CDR3 covers 13 residues. In germline, CDR1 is SGHVS, CDR2 FQNEAQ. The germline V and J ends were trimmed by 0 bases and 9 bases, with 9 bases remaining between them.

The V and J genes are TRBV4-3 and TRBJ2-1, with D perhaps TRBD1 or TRBD2 (6 bases each). With 4 bases removed from V and 4 bases from J, the gap between germline ends came to 17 bases. The CDR3 is 16 residues long. Germline V gene lookup returns CDR1 LGHNA and CDR2 YSLEER. The CDR3 DNA is TGCGCCAGCAGCCCTGACTCCCAGGGGAGGTACAATGAGCAGTTCTTC. It encodes CASSPDSQGRYNEQFF.

V usage is TRBV4-2 and J usage is TRBJ2-7, with a tentative D call TRBD2 (5 bases). The CDR3 consists of 13 residues. V shed 4 bases and J shed 7 bases, with 14 bases lying between them. Germline V lookup: CDR1 LGHNA, CDR2 YNFKEQ. The chain's CDR3 is CASSLTRSAEQYF. As DNA, the CDR3 is TGTGCCAGCAGCCTCACTAGGTCGGCGGAGCAGTACTTC.

The rearrangement links TRBV30 to TRBJ2-2; TRBD2 aligns across 10 bases. With V trimmed by 1 base and J by 4 bases, 6 bases remained unmatched. The CDR3 covers 16 residues. The germline V gene encodes CDR1 GTSNPN and CDR2 SVGIG (reference sequence). The CDR3 reads CAWSETSGTGTGELFF. The DNA of the CDR3 is TGTGCCTGGAGTGAAACTAGCGGGACGGGCACCGGGGAGCTGTTTTTT.

The genes are TRBV28 and TRBJ2-7; 7 nucleotides match TRBD1. CDR3 length equals 16 residues. Trimming at V came to 7 bases and at J to 0 bases, leaving 12 bases not matched to a gene. Germline values: CDR1 MDHEN, CDR2 SYDVKM. The CDR3 is CASMSDREIGSYEQYF. CDR3 nucleotide sequence: TGTGCCAGCATGTCTGACAGGGAAATCGGCTCCTACGAGCAGTACTTC.

The chain joins TRBV4-3 to TRBJ1-4, with TRBD1 matching over 7 bases. V dropped 3 bases and J dropped 7; count of bases not matched to a gene: 11. The CDR3 totals 16 residues. Germline CDR1 LGHNA, CDR2 YSLEER. As DNA, the CDR3 is TGCGCCAGCAGCCAGGCGACAGGGCAGTCATTTGAAAAACTGTTTTTT. Protein: CASSQATGQSFEKLFF.

This sequence joins TRBV5-6 and TRBJ1-1; TRBD1 aligns across 10 bases. The CDR3 consists of 14 residues. Germline CDR1 and CDR2: SGHDT and YYEEEE. V gave up 3 bases and J gave up 7 bases; unmatched junction bases: 6. The CDR3 region is CASSSGTGELEAFF. The CDR3 DNA is TGTGCCAGCAGCTCCGGGACAGGGGAGCTTGAAGCTTTCTTT.

The CDR3 loop reads CATSRDLAITYEQYF. In DNA form, the CDR3 reads TGTGCCACCAGCAGAGATCTCGCCATCACCTACGAGCAGTACTTC. This chain joins TRBV15 and TRBJ2-5, with D unclear. Gene TRBJ2-7 matches the end of the DNA better, so the J call may be wrong. CDR3 size: 15 residues. Germline V gene data show CDR1 as LNHNV and CDR2 as YYDKDF (reference sequence).

The chain recombines TRBV28 with TRBJ2-7; D perhaps matches TRBD1 (5 bases). CDR1 and CDR2 from the germline V gene are MDHEN and SYDVKM. This CDR3 contains 12 residues. Trimming took off 3 bases at V and 8 bases at J, with 11 bases between the two ends. CDR3 bases: TGTGCCAGCAGTTTTAGGGGCAAACAGCAGTACTTC. Its translation: CASSFRGKQQYF.

This chain links TRBV2 with TRBJ2-3; 15 nucleotides align to TRBD2. Germline values: CDR1 SNHLY, CDR2 FYNNEI. V trimming: 9 bases; J trimming: 3 bases; junction bases outside the gene matches: 4. This CDR3 is built from 15 residues. The CDR3 region is CASKGTSGRTDTQYF. CDR3 DNA sequence: TGTGCCAGTAAGGGGACTAGCGGGAGGACAGATACGCAGTATTTT. The variable domain in full, completed from reference TRBV2 and TRBJ2-3, reads EPEVTQTPSHQVTQMGQEVILRCVPISNHLYFYWYRQILGQKVEFLVSFYNNEISEKSEIFDDQFSVERPDGSNFTLKIRSTKLEDSAMYFCASKGTSGRTDTQYFGPGTRLTVL.

V gene TRBV4-3 combines with J gene TRBJ1-1, with D hard to call. CDR1 is LGHNA, CDR2 YSLEER, per germline. Trimming left V 1 base short and J 0 bases short, with 3 bases between. The CDR3 is 13 amino acids. CDR3 sequence reads: CASSQGMNTEAFF. CDR3 coding DNA: TGCGCCAGCAGCCAAGGGATGAACACTGAAGCTTTCTTT.

This chain links TRBV28 with TRBJ2-1, with D perhaps matching TRBD1 or TRBD2 (5 bases each). This CDR3 has 15 residues. V was pared by 6 bases and J by 5 bases, with 17 bases between. Germline CDR1 and CDR2: MDHEN and SYDVKM. The DNA of the CDR3 is TGTGCCAGCAGCTCCTACGGGGCATCCGACAATGAGCAGTTCTTC. Translated: CASSSYGASDNEQFF.

The chain couples TRBV4-2 to TRBJ2-7, with D uncertain. Trimming pared 4 bases from V and 2 bases from J, leaving 18 bases between. The CDR3 totals 16 residues. Germline-derived CDR1 and CDR2 are LGHNA and YNFKEQ. The CDR3 DNA is TGTGCCAGCAGCCCCGAAGGAACGGTGGCAACCTACGAGCAGTACTTC. This codes for CASSPEGTVATYEQYF.